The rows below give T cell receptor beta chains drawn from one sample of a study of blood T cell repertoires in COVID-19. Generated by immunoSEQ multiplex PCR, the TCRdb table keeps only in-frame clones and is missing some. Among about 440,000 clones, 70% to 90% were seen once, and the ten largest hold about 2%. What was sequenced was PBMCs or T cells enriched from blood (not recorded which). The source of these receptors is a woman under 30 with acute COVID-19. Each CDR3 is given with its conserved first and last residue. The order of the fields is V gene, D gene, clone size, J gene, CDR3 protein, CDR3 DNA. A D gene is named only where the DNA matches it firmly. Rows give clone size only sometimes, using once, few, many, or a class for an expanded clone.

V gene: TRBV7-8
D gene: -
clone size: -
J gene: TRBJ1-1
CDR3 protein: CASSLGVQGEEAFF
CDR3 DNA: TGTGCCAGCAGCTTAGGGGTACAGGGTGAGGAAGCTTTCTTT

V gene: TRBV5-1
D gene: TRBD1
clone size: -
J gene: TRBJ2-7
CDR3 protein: CASSLWNIRDRTYEQYF
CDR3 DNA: TGCGCCAGCAGCTTGTGGAATATCCGGGACAGAACCTACGAGCAGTACTTC

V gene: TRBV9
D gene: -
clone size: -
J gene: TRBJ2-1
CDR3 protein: CASSVAIIGKGEQFF
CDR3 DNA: TGTGCCAGCAGCGTAGCGATAATCGGGAAGGGTGAGCAGTTCTTC

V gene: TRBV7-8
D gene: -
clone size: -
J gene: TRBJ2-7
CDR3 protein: CASSLTLGGSSYEQYF
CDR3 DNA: TGTGCCAGCAGCTTAACTCTTGGGGGGAGCTCCTACGAGCAGTACTTC

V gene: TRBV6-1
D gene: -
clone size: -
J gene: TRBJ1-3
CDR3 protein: CASSEDRVRGNTIYF
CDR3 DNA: TGTGCCAGCAGTGAAGACAGGGTGCGTGGAAACACCATATATTTT

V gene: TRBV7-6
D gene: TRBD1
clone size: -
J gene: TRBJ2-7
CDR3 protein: CASSLRTGLTYEQYF
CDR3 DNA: TGTGCCAGCAGCTTACGGACAGGGCTGACCTATGAGCAGTACTTC

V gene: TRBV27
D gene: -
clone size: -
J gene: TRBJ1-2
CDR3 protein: CASSPQGYGYTF
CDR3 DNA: TGTGCCAGCAGCCCTCAGGGCTATGGCTACACCTTC

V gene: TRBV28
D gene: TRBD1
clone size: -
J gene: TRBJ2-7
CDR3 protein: CASSKPGQGTYEQYF
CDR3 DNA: TGTGCCAGCAGTAAACCGGGACAGGGGACCTACGAGCAGTACTTC

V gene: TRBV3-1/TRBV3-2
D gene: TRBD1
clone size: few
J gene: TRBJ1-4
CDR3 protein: CASSQGDRDDEKLFF
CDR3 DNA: TGTGCCAGCAGCCAAGGGGACAGGGATGATGAAAAACTGTTTTTT

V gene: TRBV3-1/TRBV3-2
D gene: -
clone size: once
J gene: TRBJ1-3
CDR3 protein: CASSRSPIKRNTIYF
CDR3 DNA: TGTGCCAGCAGTCGTTCGCCAATCAAGCGGAACACCATATATTTT

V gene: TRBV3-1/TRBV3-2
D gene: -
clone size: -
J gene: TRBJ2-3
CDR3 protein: CASSQEGGWDTQYF
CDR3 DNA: TGTGCCAGCAGCCAAGAAGGCGGGTGGGATACGCAGTATTTT

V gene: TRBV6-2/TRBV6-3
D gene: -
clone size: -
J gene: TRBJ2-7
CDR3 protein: CASSYHGGRGNEQYF
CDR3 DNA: TGTGCCAGCAGTTACCATGGGGGGAGAGGGAACGAGCAGTACTTC

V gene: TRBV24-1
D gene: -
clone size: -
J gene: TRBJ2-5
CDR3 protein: CATSAKSGETQYF
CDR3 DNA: TGTGCCACCAGTGCTAAATCCGGGGAGACCCAGTACTTC

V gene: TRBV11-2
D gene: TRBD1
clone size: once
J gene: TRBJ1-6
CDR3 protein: CASRARQGNNSPLHF
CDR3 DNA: TGTGCCAGCAGGGCTAGACAGGGGAATAATTCACCCCTCCACTTT

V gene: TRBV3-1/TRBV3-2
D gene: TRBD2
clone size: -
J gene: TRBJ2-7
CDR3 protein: CASSPGLAGTYEQYF
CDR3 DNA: TGTGCCAGCAGCCCGGGACTAGCGGGAACCTACGAGCAGTACTTC

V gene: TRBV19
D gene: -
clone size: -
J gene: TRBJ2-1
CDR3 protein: CASSNLAREHNEQFF
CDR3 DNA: TGTGCCAGTAGTAACCTAGCCCGGGAGCACAATGAGCAGTTCTTC

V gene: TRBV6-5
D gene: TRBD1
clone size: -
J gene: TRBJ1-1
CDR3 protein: CASDRGRGLRAFF
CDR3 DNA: TGTGCCAGCGACAGGGGCAGGGGGTTGCGAGCTTTCTTT

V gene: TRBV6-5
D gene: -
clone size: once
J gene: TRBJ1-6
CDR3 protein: CASSSDGTSDNSPLHF
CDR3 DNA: TGTGCCAGCAGTTCCGACGGGACTTCAGATAATTCACCCCTCCACTTT

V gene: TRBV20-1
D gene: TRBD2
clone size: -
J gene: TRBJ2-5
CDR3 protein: CSASLGGGTETQYF
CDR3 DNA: TGCAGTGCTAGTCTTGGCGGGGGTACAGAGACCCAGTACTTC

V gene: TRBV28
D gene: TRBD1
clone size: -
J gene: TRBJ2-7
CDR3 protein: CASSQDRGYEQYF
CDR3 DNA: TGTGCCAGCAGCCAGGACAGGGGTTACGAGCAGTACTTC

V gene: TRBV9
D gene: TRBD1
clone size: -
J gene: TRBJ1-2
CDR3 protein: CASGWTGGKGYTF
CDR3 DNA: TGTGCCAGCGGCTGGACAGGGGGGAAAGGCTACACCTTC

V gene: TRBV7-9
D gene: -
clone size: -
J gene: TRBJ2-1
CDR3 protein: CASSLAWGRSYNEQFF
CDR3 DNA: TGTGCCAGCAGCTTAGCCTGGGGCAGATCCTACAATGAGCAGTTCTTC

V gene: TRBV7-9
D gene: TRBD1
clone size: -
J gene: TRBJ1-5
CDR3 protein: CASRSGTGLPQHF
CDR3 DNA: TGTGCCAGCAGGTCCGGGACAGGGCTGCCCCAGCATTTT

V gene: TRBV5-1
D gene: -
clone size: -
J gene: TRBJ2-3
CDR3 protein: CASSLTRQGFSDTQYF
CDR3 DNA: TGCGCCAGCAGCTTGACTCGGCAGGGTTTCTCAGATACGCAGTATTTT

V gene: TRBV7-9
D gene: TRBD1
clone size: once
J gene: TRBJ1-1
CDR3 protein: CASSFRDSEAFF
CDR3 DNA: TGTGCCAGCAGCTTCCGGGACAGCGAAGCTTTCTTT

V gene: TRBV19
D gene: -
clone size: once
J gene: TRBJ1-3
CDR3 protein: CASSIDLRSGNTIYF
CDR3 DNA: TGTGCCAGTAGTATAGATCTACGCTCTGGAAACACCATATATTTT

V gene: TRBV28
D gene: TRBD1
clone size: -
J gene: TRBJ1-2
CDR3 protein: CASSRTGESYGYTF
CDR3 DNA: TGTGCCAGCAGCCGCACAGGGGAGAGCTATGGCTACACCTTC

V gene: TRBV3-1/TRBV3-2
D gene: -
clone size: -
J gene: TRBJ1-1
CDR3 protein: CASSQTESAEAFF
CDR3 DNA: TGTGCCAGCAGCCAGACAGAATCGGCTGAAGCTTTCTTT

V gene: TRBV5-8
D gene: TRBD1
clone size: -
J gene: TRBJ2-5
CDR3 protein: CASSRQGGPQETQYF
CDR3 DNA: TGTGCCAGCAGCCGACAGGGGGGACCCCAAGAGACCCAGTACTTC

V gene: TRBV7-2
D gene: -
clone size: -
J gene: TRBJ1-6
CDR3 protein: CASSRDTNSPLHF
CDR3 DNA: TGTGCCAGCAGCCGGGACACCAATTCACCCCTCCACTTT

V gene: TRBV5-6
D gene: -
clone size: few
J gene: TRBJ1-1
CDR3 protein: CASSLVAKSTEAFF
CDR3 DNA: TGTGCCAGCAGCTTGGTTGCGAAGTCCACTGAAGCTTTCTTT

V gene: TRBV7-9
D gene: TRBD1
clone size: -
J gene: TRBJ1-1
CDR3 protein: CASSAGTGVTEAFF
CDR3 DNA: TGTGCCAGCAGCGCGGGGACAGGGGTAACTGAAGCTTTCTTT

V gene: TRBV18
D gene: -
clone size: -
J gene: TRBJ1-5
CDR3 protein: CASSPQGVNQPQHF
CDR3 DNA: TGTGCCAGCTCACCACAAGGAGTCAATCAGCCCCAGCATTTT

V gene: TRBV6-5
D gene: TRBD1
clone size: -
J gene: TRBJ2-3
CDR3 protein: CASSTGTALDTQYF
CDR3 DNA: TGTGCCAGCAGCACCGGGACAGCGCTGGATACGCAGTATTTT

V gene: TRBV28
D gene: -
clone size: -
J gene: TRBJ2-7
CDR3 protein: CASRLRQRSYEQYF
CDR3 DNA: TGTGCCAGCAGGTTGAGGCAGCGAAGCTACGAGCAGTACTTC

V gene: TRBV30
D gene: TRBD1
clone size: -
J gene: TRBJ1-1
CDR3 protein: CAWRQGADTEAFF
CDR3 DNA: TGTGCCTGGAGACAGGGGGCAGACACTGAAGCTTTCTTT

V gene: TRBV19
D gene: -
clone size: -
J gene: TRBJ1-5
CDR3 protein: CASSTGGNQPQHF
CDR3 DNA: TGTGCCAGTAGCACCGGGGGCAATCAGCCCCAGCATTTT

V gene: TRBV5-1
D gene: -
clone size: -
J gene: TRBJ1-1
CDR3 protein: CASSLSGDTEAFF
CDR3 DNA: TGCGCCAGCAGCTTGAGCGGAGACACTGAAGCTTTCTTT

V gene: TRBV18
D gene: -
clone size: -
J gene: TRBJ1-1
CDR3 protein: CASSPAQGATEAFF
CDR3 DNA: TGTGCCAGCTCACCCGCACAGGGAGCCACTGAAGCTTTCTTT

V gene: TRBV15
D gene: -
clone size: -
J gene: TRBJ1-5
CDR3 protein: CATSSQGRSNQPQHF
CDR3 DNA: TGTGCCACCAGCAGTCAGGGCAGGAGCAATCAGCCCCAGCATTTT

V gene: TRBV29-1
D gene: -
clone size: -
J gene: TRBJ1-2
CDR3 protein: CSVEASPGIYGYTF
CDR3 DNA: TGCAGCGTTGAAGCGAGCCCAGGGATCTATGGCTACACCTTC

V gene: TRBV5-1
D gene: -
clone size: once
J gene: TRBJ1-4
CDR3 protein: CASSPPGNREEKLFF
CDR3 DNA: TGCGCCAGCAGCCCCCCAGGAAATCGTGAAGAAAAACTGTTTTTT

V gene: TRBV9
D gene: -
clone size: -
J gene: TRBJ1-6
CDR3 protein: CASSVISGGDTLHF
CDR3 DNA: TGTGCCAGCAGCGTAATCAGCGGGGGGGACACCCTCCACTTT

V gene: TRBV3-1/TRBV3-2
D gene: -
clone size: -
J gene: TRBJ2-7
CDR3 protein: CASSQDSGQYYEQYF
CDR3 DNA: TGTGCCAGCAGCCAAGATTCCGGACAATACTACGAGCAGTACTTC

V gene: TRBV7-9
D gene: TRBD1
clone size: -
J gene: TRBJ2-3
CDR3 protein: CASSSTGVRTDTQYF
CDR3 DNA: TGTGCCAGCAGCTCCACAGGGGTCCGCACAGATACGCAGTATTTT

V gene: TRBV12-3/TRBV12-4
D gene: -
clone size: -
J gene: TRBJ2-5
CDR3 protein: CASSPQGRETQYF
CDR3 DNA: TGTGCCAGCAGTCCCCAGGGTCGGGAGACCCAGTACTTC

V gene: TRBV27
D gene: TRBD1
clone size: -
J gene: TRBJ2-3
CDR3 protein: CASSGDRHSTDTQYF
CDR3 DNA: TGTGCCAGCAGTGGGGACAGACATAGCACAGATACGCAGTATTTT

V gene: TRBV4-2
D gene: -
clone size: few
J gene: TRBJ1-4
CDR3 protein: CASSHDGEKLFF
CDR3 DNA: TGTGCCAGCAGCCATGACGGGGAAAAACTGTTTTTT

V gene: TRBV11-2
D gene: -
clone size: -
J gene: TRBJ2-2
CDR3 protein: CASSLTQGLGELFF
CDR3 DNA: TGTGCCAGCAGCTTGACCCAGGGGCTCGGGGAGCTGTTTTTT

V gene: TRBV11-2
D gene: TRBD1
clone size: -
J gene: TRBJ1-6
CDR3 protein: CASSWDRVENSPLHF
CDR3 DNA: TGTGCCAGCAGCTGGGACAGGGTGGAAAATTCACCCCTCCACTTT

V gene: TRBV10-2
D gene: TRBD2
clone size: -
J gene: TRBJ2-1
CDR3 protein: CASSELAGFYNEQFF
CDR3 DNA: TGCGCCAGCAGTGAGCTAGCGGGATTCTACAATGAGCAGTTCTTC

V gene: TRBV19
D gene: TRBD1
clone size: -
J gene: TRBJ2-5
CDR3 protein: CASLGQGRETQYF
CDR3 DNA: TGTGCCAGTCTGGGACAGGGTCGAGAGACCCAGTACTTC

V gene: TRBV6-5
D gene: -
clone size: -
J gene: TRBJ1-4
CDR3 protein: CASTRGGEKLFF
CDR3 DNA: TGTGCCAGCACGAGGGGGGGAGAAAAACTGTTTTTT

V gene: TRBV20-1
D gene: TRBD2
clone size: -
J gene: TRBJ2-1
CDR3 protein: CSASPRTSVTYNEQFF
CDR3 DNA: TGCAGTGCTAGTCCCCGGACTAGCGTGACCTACAATGAGCAGTTCTTC

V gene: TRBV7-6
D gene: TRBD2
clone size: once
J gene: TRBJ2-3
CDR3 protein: CASSLVAGGPKDTQYF
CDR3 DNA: TGTGCCAGCAGCTTAGTGGCGGGAGGGCCTAAAGATACGCAGTATTTT

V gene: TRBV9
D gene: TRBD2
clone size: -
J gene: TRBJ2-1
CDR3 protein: CASSEGTSGNNEQFF
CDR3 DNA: TGTGCCAGCAGCGAAGGGACTAGCGGGAACAATGAGCAGTTCTTC

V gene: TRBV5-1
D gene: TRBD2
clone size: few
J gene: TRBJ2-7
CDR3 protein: CASSFRGGTYEQYF
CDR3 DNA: TGCGCCAGCAGCTTTAGGGGAGGGACCTACGAGCAGTACTTC